This entry features one TCR beta chain sequence. What it binds is unknown. These data are taken from a study of cytomegalovirus exposure and HLA in healthy donors. In the study overall: Ancestry clustering placed 81% of some 400 genotyped donors in the Caucasian-associated cluster.

The PCR contained 60 Vbeta and 13 Jbeta primers. Original analysis: Later analysis identified 80 million to 85 million unique TCR beta chains, 8.5 million to 13 million shared. Data came from immunoSEQ multiplex PCR; TCRdb stores just in-frame clones and leaves some out. V, J and clone size reflect that table, while D and trimming were determined from the DNA. The sample contains roughly 190,000 clones, roughly 86% of which appear only once. The CDR3 is 13 amino acids. Looked up from germline, CDR1 is MNHNY and CDR2 is SVGAGI (reference sequence). V lost 2 bases to trimming and J lost 1 base, with 6 bases between them. Overall study results and limits: It was reported that the classifier diagnosed cytomegalovirus status with high specificity and sensitivity in both the original and validation cohorts. Researchers reportedly found TCR beta sequences accurately predicted most subjects' HLA-A and HLA-B alleles.

This receptor was obtained from a woman under 30 in good health and CMV-seronegative. The J gene is TRBJ2-7, the V gene TRBV6-6; maybe TRBD2 (5 bases). The sequenced material came from PBMCs. The CDR3 protein is CASSYTRSYEQYF. As DNA, the CDR3 is TGTGCCAGCAGTTACACTAGGTCCTACGAGCAGTACTTC.